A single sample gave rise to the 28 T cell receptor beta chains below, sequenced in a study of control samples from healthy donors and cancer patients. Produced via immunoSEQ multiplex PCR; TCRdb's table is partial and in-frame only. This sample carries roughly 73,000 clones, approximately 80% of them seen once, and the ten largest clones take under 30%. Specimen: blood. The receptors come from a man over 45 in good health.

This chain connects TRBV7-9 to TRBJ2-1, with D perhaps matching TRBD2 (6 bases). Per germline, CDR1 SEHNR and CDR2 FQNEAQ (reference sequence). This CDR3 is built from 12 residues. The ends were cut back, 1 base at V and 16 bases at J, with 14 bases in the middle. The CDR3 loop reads CASSLDFGDSFF. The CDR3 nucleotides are TGTGCCAGCAGCTTAGACTTCGGGGACTCATTCTTC. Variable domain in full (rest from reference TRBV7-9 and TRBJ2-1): DTGVSQNPRHKITKRGQNVTFRCDPISEHNRLYWYRQTLGQGPEFLTYFQNEAQLEKSRLLSDRFSAERPKGSFSTLEIQRTEQGDSAMYLCASSLDFGDSFFGPGTRLTVL.

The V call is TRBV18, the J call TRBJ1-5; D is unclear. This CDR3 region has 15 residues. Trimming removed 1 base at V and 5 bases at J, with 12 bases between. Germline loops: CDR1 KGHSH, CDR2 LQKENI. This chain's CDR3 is CASSPRIPSDQPQHF. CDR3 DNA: TGTGCCAGCTCACCACGGATACCCTCGGATCAGCCCCAGCATTTT.

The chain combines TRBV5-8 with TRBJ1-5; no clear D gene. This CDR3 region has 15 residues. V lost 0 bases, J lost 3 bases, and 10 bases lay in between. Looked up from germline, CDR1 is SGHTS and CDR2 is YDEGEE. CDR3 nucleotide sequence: TGTGCCAGCAGCTTGGGTCAGAGTGTCAATCAGCCCCAGCATTTT. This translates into CASSLGQSVNQPQHF.

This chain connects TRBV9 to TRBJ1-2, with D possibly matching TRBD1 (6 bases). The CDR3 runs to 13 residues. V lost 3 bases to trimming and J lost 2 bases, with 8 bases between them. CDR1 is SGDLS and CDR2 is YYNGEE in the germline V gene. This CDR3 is CASSGQGNYGYTF. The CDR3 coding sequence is TGTGCCAGCAGCGGCCAGGGGAACTATGGCTACACCTTC.

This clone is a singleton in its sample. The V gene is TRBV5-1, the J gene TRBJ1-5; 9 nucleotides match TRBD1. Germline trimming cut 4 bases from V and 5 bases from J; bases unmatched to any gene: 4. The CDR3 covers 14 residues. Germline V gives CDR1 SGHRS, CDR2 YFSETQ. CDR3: CASSQTGGDQPQHF. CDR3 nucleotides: TGCGCCAGCAGCCAAACAGGGGGCGATCAGCCCCAGCATTTT.

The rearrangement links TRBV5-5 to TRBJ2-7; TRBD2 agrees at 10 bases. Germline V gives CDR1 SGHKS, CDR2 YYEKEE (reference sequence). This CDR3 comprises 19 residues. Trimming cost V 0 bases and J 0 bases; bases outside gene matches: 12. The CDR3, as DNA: TGTGCCAGCAGCTTGGAAGGGGCACTAGCGGGGATCACCTCCTACGAGCAGTACTTC. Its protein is CASSLEGALAGITSYEQYF.

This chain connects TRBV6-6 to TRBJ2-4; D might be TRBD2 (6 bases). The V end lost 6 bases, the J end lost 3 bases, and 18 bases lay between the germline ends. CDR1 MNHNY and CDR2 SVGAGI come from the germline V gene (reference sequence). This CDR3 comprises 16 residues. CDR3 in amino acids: CASSSGTGFVKNIQYF. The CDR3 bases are TGTGCCAGCAGCTCCGGGACTGGGTTTGTCAAAAACATTCAGTACTTC.

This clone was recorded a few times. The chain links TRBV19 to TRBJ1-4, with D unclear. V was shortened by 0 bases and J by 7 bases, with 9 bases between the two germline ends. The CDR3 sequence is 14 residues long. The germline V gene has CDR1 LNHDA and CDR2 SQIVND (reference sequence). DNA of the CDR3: TGTGCCAGTAGTATAGACCTCGTCGGTGAAAAACTGTTTTTT. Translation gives CASSIDLVGEKLFF.

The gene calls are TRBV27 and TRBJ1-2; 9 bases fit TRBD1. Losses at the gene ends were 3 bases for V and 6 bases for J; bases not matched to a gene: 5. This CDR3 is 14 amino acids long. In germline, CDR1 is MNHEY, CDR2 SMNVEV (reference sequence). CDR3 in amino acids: CASSFSGTGNGYTF. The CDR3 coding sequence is TGTGCCAGCAGTTTTTCCGGGACAGGGAATGGCTACACCTTC.

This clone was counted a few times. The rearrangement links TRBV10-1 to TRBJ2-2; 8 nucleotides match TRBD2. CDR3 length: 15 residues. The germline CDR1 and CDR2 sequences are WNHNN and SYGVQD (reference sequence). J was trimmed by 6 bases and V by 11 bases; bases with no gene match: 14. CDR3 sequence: CAANGGAAAAGELFF. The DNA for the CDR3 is TGCGCCGCCAACGGGGGGGCCGCCGCCGCCGGGGAGCTGTTTTTT.

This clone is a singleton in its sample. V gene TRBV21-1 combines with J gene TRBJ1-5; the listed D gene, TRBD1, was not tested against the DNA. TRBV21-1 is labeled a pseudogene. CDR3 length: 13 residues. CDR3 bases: TGTGCCAGCAGGAAACAGGGAAACCAGCCCCAGCATTTT. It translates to CASRKQGNQPQHF.

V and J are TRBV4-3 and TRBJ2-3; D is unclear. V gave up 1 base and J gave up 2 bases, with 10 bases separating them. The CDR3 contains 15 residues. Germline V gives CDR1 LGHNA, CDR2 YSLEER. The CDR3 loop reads CASSQGTLSTDTQYF. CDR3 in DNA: TGCGCCAGCAGCCAAGGAACCCTTTCCACAGATACGCAGTATTTT.

The CDR3 DNA follows: TGTGCCACCAGTGATCCAACTGAGGACAGGGTTGAGACCTACAATGAGCAGTTCTTC. Its translation: CATSDPTEDRVETYNEQFF. The rearrangement uses TRBV24-1 and TRBJ2-1; 8 bases are a match to TRBD1. The trim removed 3 bases at V and 2 bases at J, leaving 14 bases unmatched. Germline assignment: CDR1 KGHDR and CDR2 SFDVKD. This CDR3 has 19 residues.

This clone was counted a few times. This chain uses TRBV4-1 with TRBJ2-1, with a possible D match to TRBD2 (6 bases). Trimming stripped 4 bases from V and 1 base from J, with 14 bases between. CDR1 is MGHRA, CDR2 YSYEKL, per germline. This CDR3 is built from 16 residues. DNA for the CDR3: TGCGCCAGCAGCCGGGTTTTAGCGGAATCCTACAATGAGCAGTTCTTC. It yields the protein CASSRVLAESYNEQFF.

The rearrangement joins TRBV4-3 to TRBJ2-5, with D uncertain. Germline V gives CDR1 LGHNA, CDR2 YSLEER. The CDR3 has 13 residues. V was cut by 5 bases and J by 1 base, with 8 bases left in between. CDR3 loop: CASSMAVQETQYF. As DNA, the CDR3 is TGCGCCAGCAGCATGGCGGTCCAAGAGACCCAGTACTTC.

The CDR3 protein is CASSSSGQGSDTQYF. The CDR3 DNA reads as TGTGCCAGCAGTTCCAGCGGACAGGGGTCAGATACGCAGTATTTT. The J gene is TRBJ2-3, the V gene TRBV28; TRBD1 matches 9 bases. The CDR3 runs 15 residues. Germline lookup yields CDR1 MDHEN and CDR2 SYDVKM. With V trimmed by 4 bases and J by 4 bases, 6 bases remained unmatched.

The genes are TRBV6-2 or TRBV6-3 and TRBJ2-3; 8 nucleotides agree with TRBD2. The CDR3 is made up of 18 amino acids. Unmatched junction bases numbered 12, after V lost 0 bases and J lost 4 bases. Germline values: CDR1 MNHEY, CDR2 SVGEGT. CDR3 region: CASSYSRGGAGVADTQYF. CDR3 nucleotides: TGTGCCAGCAGTTACTCCCGCGGGGGAGCGGGAGTTGCAGATACGCAGTATTTT.

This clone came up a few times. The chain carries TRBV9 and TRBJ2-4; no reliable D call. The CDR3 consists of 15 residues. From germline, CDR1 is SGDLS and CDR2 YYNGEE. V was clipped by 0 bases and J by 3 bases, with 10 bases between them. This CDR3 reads CASSVGLSDKNIQYF. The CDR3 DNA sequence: TGTGCCAGCAGCGTAGGACTGTCGGACAAAAACATTCAGTACTTC.

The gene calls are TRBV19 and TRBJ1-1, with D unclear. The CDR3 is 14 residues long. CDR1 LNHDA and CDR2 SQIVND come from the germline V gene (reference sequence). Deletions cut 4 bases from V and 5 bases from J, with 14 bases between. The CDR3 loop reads CASSRTISGTEAFF. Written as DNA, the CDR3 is TGTGCCAGTAGTAGGACCATTTCCGGGACTGAAGCTTTCTTT. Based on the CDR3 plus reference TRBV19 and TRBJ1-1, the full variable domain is DGGITQSPKYLFRKEGQNVTLSCEQNLNHDAMYWYRQDPGQGLRLIYYSQIVNDFQKGDIAEGYSVSREKKESFPLTVTSAQKNPTAFYLCASSRTISGTEAFFGQGTRLTVV.

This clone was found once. The CDR3 spells CASSLASSGIGNEQFF. CDR3 in DNA: TGTGCCAGCAGCTTGGCCTCTAGCGGGATAGGAAATGAGCAGTTCTTC. The chain employs TRBV5-5 and TRBJ2-1; 9 nucleotides agree with TRBD2. CDR3 length: 16 residues. CDR1 and CDR2 (germline): SGHKS, YYEKEE (reference sequence). V was clipped by 0 bases and J by 7 bases; unmatched bases: 8.

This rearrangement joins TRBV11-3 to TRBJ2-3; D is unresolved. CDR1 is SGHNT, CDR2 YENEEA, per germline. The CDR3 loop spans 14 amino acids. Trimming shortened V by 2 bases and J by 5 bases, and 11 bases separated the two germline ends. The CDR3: CASSLMSGGDTQYF. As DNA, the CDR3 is TGTGCCAGCAGCTTAATGTCGGGTGGAGATACGCAGTATTTT. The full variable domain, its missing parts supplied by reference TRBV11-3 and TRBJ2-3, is EAGVVQSPRYKIIEKKQPVAFWCNPISGHNTLYWYLQNLGQGPELLIRYENEEAVDDSQLPKDRFSAERLKGVDSTLKIQPAELGDSAVYLCASSLMSGGDTQYFGPGTRLTVL.

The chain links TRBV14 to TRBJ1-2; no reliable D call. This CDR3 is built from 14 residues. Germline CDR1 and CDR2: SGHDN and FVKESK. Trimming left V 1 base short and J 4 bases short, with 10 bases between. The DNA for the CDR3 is TGTGCCAGCAGCCAAGGGAACGGTTTCTATGGCTACACCTTC. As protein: CASSQGNGFYGYTF.

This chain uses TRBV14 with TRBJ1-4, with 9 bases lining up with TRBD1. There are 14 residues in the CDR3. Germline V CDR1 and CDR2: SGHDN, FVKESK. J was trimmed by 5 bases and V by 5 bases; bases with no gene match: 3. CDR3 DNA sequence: TGTGCCAGCAGCAACAGGGGGCTAAATGAAAAACTGTTTTTT. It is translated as CASSNRGLNEKLFF.

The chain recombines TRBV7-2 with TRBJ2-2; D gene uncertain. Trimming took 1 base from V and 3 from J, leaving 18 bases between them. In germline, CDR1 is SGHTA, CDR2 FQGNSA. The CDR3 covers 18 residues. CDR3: CASSLVPPLGVDTGELFF. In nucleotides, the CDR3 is TGTGCCAGCAGCTTAGTTCCCCCTCTTGGGGTGGACACCGGGGAGCTGTTTTTT.

CDR3 amino acids: CASSYSKQTEAFF. The CDR3 DNA is TGTGCCAGCAGTTACTCGAAGCAGACTGAAGCTTTCTTT. The chain employs TRBV6-5 and TRBJ1-1; D remains unclear. The CDR3 contains 13 residues. Trimming took off 0 bases at V and 5 bases at J, with 7 bases between the two ends. Germline CDR1 reads MNHEY; CDR2 reads SVGAGI.

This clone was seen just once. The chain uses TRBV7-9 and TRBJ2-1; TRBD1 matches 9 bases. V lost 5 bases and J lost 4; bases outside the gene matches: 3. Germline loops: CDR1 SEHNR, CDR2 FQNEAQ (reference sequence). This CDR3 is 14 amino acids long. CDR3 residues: CASSPGQGYNEQFF. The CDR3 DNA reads TGTGCCAGCAGCCCAGGACAGGGGTACAATGAGCAGTTCTTC.

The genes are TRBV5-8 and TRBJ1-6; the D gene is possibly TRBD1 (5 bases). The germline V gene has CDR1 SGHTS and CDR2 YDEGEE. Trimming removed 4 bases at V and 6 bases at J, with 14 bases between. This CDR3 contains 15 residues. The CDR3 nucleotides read TGTGCCAGCAGCAGGGCAGGGCTGAGTAATTCACCCCTCCACTTT. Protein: CASSRAGLSNSPLHF.

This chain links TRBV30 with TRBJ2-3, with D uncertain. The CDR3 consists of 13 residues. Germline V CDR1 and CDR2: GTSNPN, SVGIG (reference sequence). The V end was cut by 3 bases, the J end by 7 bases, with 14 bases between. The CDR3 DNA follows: TGTGCCTGGAGGACCTCGGGCCCGAATACGCAGTATTTT. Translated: CAWRTSGPNTQYF.